One sample yielded the 16 T cell receptor beta chains listed below, sequenced in a study of T cell repertoires in cytomegalovirus infection. TCRdb passed the reads through MiXCR, listing each CDR3 protein once. The repertoire holds about 530,000 distinct CDR3 sequences, with roughly 29% as singletons. Sequenced input: PBMCs. Receptors were obtained from a human donor in good health (CMV status not recorded). Some clones in this sample may be carry-over from other donors' samples.

In this sample, this clonotype turned up many times. The rearrangement joins TRBV7-2 to TRBJ1-2; D is ambiguous. Germline V gives CDR1 SGHTA, CDR2 FQGNSA. CDR3 length: 13 residues. V was shortened by 5 bases and J by 4 bases, with 11 bases between the two germline ends. The CDR3 DNA reads TGTGCCAGCAGCCCGGACGGATCCTATGGCTACACCTTC. Translated, it gives CASSPDGSYGYTF.

This rearrangement joins TRBV5-8 to TRBJ2-7, with D tentatively TRBD1 or TRBD2 (5 bases each). CDR1 is SGHTS, CDR2 YDEGEE, per germline. The CDR3 extends over 14 amino acids. V dropped 4 bases and J dropped 5 bases, with 16 bases sitting between them. The CDR3 protein is CASSVRGPGDEQYF. CDR3 coding DNA: TGTGCCAGCAGCGTCCGGGGCCCTGGGGACGAGCAGTACTTC.

This clonotype was observed many times. V usage is TRBV7-2 and J usage is TRBJ2-3; 10 bases align to TRBD2. The CDR3 has 15 amino acids. Per germline, CDR1 SGHTA and CDR2 FQGNSA. After removal of 5 bases from V and 5 bases from J, the junction contained 7 bases not matched to a gene. The CDR3 DNA reads as TGTGCCAGCAGCCCTAGCGGGAGAGGGATAGATACGCAGTATTTT. Translation gives CASSPSGRGIDTQYF.

The gene calls are TRBV18 and TRBJ2-3; 8 bases fit TRBD1. The CDR3 has 15 amino acids. Germline CDR1 reads KGHSH; CDR2 reads LQKENI. V lost 3 bases and J lost 5; bases outside the gene matches: 7. Here the CDR3 DNA reads TGTGCCAGCTCACCTGAGACAGGGGCGGGAGATACGCAGTATTTT. Translating it yields CASSPETGAGDTQYF.

The V gene is TRBV20-1, the J gene TRBJ2-3; D call uncertain. The CDR3 extends over 14 amino acids. V was pared by 3 bases and J by 0 bases, with 10 bases between. Germline-derived CDR1 and CDR2 are DFQATT and SNEGSKA (reference sequence). CDR3 coding DNA: TGCAGTGCTAGGAATAGAGCTAGCACAGATACGCAGTATTTT. Translated: CSARNRASTDTQYF.

Turning to this clonotype: One base away lies a much larger clone, so this may be a sequencing read error. V gene TRBV7-2 combines with J gene TRBJ2-1; D uncertain. Per the germline V gene, CDR1 is SGHTA and CDR2 is FQGNSA. This CDR3 region has 16 residues. CDR3 DNA sequence: TGTGGCAGCAGCCTCGAGCTTATGGCAACTTACAATGAGCAGTTCTTC. Protein: CGSSLELMATYNEQFF.

This clonotype turned up a few times. CDR3 in amino acids: CASSSGVYQETQYF. For the CDR3, the DNA is TGTGCCAGCAGCTCTGGGGTGTACCAAGAGACCCAGTACTTC. The genes are TRBV7-9 and TRBJ2-5; D call uncertain. CDR3 length equals 14 residues. V shed 4 bases and J shed 0 bases, with 9 bases lying between them. Germline CDR1 and CDR2: SEHNR and FQNEAQ (reference sequence).

This clonotype was recorded many times. This chain joins TRBV7-2 and TRBJ1-5; D possibly corresponds to TRBD1 (5 bases). Germline CDR1 SGHTA, CDR2 FQGNSA. The CDR3 is made up of 14 amino acids. The ends were cut back, 5 bases at V and 4 bases at J, with 12 bases in the middle. The CDR3 DNA sequence: TGTGCCAGCAGCGTGCAGCAGGGTAATCAGCCCCAGCATTTT. It translates to CASSVQQGNQPQHF.

This clonotype was counted between two and nine times. This sequence joins TRBV25-1 and TRBJ1-5; D remains ambiguous. V shed 1 base and J shed 6 bases, with 7 bases lying between them. The CDR3 consists of 13 residues. Germline CDR1 MGHDK, CDR2 SYGVNS. CDR3 in DNA: TGTGCCAGCAGTGAATCAGGCGCTCAGCCCCAGCATTTT. It encodes CASSESGAQPQHF.

The chain uses TRBV7-2 and TRBJ1-5; no clear D gene. Per germline, CDR1 SGHTA and CDR2 FQGNSA. Trimming removed 2 bases at V and 1 base at J, with 6 bases between. This CDR3 comprises 14 residues. The CDR3 coding sequence is TGTGCCAGCAGCTTATGGCCCAGCAATCAGCCCCAGCATTTT. Its translation is CASSLWPSNQPQHF.

The chain recombines TRBV2 with TRBJ2-2; a weak D match, TRBD2 (6 bases). V shed 3 bases and J shed 6 bases, with 23 bases lying between them. Germline lookup yields CDR1 SNHLY and CDR2 FYNNEI. The CDR3 covers 18 residues. CDR3 sequence reads: CASSDPGTPAVDAGELFF. The CDR3 DNA sequence: TGTGCCAGCAGTGACCCAGGGACTCCCGCCGTGGACGCCGGGGAGCTGTTTTTT.

There are a few counts of this clonotype. V usage is TRBV2 and J usage is TRBJ2-3, with D unclear. The CDR3 sequence is 12 residues long. Germline V gene sequence: CDR1 SNHLY, CDR2 FYNNEI. V was trimmed by 2 bases and J by 5 bases, leaving 5 bases between them. CDR3 residues: CASSEWGDTQYF. The CDR3 DNA is TGTGCCAGCAGTGAATGGGGAGATACGCAGTATTTT.

The chain joins TRBV2 to TRBJ2-2; no firm D call. Germline V gives CDR1 SNHLY, CDR2 FYNNEI. Trimming cost V 3 bases and J 4 bases, with 6 bases left between them. The CDR3 extends over 13 amino acids. The CDR3 DNA is TGTGCCAGCAGTGATTCCCCCACCGGGGAGCTGTTTTTT. Translation: CASSDSPTGELFF.

This clonotype was observed a few times. The chain's CDR3 is CASSLWGRIAETQYF. The CDR3 bases are TGTGCCAGCAGTTTATGGGGGAGGATAGCGGAGACCCAGTACTTC. The chain uses TRBV27 and TRBJ2-5; weak D call: TRBD2 (6 bases). Germline lookup yields CDR1 MNHEY and CDR2 SMNVEV (reference sequence). Trimming left V 1 base short and J 5 bases short, with 14 bases between. This CDR3 contains 15 residues.

This clonotype was picked up a small number of times. V usage is TRBV4-2 and J usage is TRBJ2-1; D is ambiguous. Germline lookup yields CDR1 LGHNA and CDR2 YNFKEQ. CDR3 length: 15 amino acids. V lost 3 bases and J 4 bases, leaving 13 bases between the germline ends. The CDR3 DNA is TGTGCCAGCAGCCATGTAAAAGTAGGATACAATGAGCAGTTCTTC. Protein: CASSHVKVGYNEQFF.

This clonotype was detected a few times. The V call is TRBV29-1, the J call TRBJ2-1, with TRBD2 matching over 11 bases. CDR1 SQVTM and CDR2 ANQGSEA come from the germline V gene. The CDR3 is 14 amino acids. V was pared by 4 bases and J by 7 bases, with 6 bases of the junction left unmatched. In nucleotides, the CDR3 is TGCAGCGTTGCCACTAGCGGGAGTTTAAATGAGCAGTTCTTC. It specifies CSVATSGSLNEQFF.